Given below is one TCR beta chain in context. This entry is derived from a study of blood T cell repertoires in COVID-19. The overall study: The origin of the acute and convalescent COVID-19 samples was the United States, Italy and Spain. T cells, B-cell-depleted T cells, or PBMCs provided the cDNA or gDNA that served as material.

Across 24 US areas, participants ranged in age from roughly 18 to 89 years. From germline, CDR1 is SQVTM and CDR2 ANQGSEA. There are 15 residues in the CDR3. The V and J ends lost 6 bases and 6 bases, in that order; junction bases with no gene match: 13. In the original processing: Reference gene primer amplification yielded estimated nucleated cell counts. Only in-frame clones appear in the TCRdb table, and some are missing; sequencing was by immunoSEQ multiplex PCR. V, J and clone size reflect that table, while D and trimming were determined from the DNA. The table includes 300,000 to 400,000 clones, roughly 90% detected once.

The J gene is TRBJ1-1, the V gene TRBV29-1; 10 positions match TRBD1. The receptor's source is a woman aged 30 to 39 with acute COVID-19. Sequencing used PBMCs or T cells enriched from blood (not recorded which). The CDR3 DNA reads TGCAGCGTACCCCGGGACAGGGGTTTCGGGGCTGAAGCTTTCTTT. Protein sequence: CSVPRDRGFGAEAFF. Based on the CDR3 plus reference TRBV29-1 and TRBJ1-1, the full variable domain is SAVISQKPSRDICQRGTSLTIQCQVDSQVTMMFWYRQQPGQSLTLIATANQGSEATYESGFVIDKFPISRPNLTFSTLTVSNMSPEDSSIYLCSVPRDRGFGAEAFFGQGTRLTVV.